This T cell receptor (beta chain) was identified in a study of PD-1 blockade in classical Hodgkin lymphoma. Findings of the study overall: Repertoires differed for reasons still undefined, possibly disease activity or prior therapy.

A note on this clone: Its antigen is not known.

Time point denoted: newly diagnosed, previously untreated cHL patient sample. The protocol was immunoSEQ multiplex PCR, while the TCRdb copy is restricted to in-frame clones and leaves out a portion. In the table there are fewer than 90,000 clones, over 90% of which are singletons. Germline CDR1 and CDR2: LGHNA and YSLEER. Trimming at V came to 1 base and at J to 6 bases, leaving 2 bases not matched to a gene. The CDR3 spans 14 residues. The TCR was taken from a human donor with classical Hodgkin lymphoma. The chain is built from TRBV4-3 and TRBJ2-4; 8 nucleotides match TRBD2. The material sequenced was peripheral blood mononuclear cells (PBMCs). The CDR3 loop is CASSQGTSRNIQYF. In DNA form, the CDR3 reads TGCGCCAGCAGCCAAGGGACTAGCAGAAACATTCAGTACTTC.